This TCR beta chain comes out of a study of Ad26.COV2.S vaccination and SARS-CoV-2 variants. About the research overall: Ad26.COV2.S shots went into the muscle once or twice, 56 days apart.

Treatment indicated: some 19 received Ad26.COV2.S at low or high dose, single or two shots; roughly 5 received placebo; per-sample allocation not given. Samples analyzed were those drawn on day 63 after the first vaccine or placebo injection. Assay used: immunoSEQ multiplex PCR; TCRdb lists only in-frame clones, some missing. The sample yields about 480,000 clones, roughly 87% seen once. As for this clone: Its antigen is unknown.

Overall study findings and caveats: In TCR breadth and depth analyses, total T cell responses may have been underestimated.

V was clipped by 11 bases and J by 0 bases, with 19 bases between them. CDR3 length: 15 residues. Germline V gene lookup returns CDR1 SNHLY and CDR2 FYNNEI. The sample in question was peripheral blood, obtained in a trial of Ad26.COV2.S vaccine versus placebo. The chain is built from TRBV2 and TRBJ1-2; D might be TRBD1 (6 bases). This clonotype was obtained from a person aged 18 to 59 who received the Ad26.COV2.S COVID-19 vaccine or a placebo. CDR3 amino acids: CARGGGGTANYGYTF. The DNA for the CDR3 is TGTGCCCGAGGGGGAGGGGGTACCGCTAACTATGGCTACACCTTC. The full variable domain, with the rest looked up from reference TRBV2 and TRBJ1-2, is EPEVTQTPSHQVTQMGQEVILRCVPISNHLYFYWYRQILGQKVEFLVSFYNNEISEKSEIFDDQFSVERPDGSNFTLKIRSTKLEDSAMYFCARGGGGTANYGYTFGSGTRLTVV.